These 5 T cell receptor beta chains originate from one sample sequenced in a study of control samples from healthy donors and cancer patients. TCRdb keeps only in-frame clones here, not all; method: immunoSEQ multiplex PCR. This table holds roughly 88,000 clones, around four fifths found once. The sequencing input was blood. The receptors come from a man younger than 45 in good health.

The chain employs TRBV4-2 and TRBJ2-5; possibly TRBD2 for D (6 bases). Germline V gives CDR1 LGHNA, CDR2 YNFKEQ. With 1 base removed from V and 1 base from J, the gap between germline ends came to 10 bases. The CDR3 contains 15 residues. In nucleotides, the CDR3 is TGTGCCAGCAGCCAAGGGCCCGGGGGCCAAGAGACCCAGTACTTC. Translation gives CASSQGPGGQETQYF.

This chain links TRBV5-1 with TRBJ2-7, with D hard to call. The CDR3 loop spans 13 amino acids. Trimming took 4 bases from V and 1 from J, leaving 9 bases between them. In germline, CDR1 is SGHRS, CDR2 YFSETQ. The CDR3 region has the DNA TGCGCCAGCAGCAGGCAGGATTCCTACGAGCAGTACTTC. It specifies CASSRQDSYEQYF.

This chain connects TRBV6-6 to TRBJ1-1; D is uncertain. V was trimmed by 8 bases and J by 2 bases, leaving 15 bases between them. The CDR3 runs to 14 residues. CDR1 and CDR2 from the germline V gene are MNHNY and SVGAGI (reference sequence). CDR3 sequence (DNA): TGTGCCAGCGAGTCGGGCAGTACCAACACTGAAGCTTTCTTT. This gives the protein CASESGSTNTEAFF.

The chain carries TRBV2 and TRBJ2-3, with a weak D call TRBD2 (5 bases). The germline gives CDR1 SNHLY, CDR2 FYNNEI. V dropped 7 bases and J dropped 4 bases, with 12 bases sitting between them. CDR3 length equals 13 residues. The CDR3 DNA sequence: TGTGCCAGCAAGGAGGATTGGGCAGATACGCAGTATTTT. Its protein is CASKEDWADTQYF.

The chain links TRBV6-1 to TRBJ1-2, with D uncertain. CDR3 length: 15 residues. The V end was cut by 1 base, the J end by 8 bases, with 17 bases between. Looked up from germline, CDR1 is MNHNS and CDR2 is SASEGT. As DNA, the CDR3 is TGTGCCAGCAGTGAAGTAAGGCGTCTTATTCGGGGCTACACCTTC. Its protein is CASSEVRRLIRGYTF.